The rows below give T cell receptor beta chains drawn from one sample of a study of early T cells in non-severe SARS-CoV-2 infection. TCRdb reanalysed the 5' RACE reads using MiXCR and keeps one entry per CDR3 protein. The table records 25,000 to 30,000 distinct CDR3 sequences, roughly 4.2% of them present only once. The sequenced sample was whole blood. These receptors were taken from an adult who was a healthcare worker with PCR-confirmed SARS-CoV-2 infection or an uninfected control (not recorded which). Both conserved end residues are part of each CDR3. The D gene is left open where the match is weak. A clone size is listed for some rows: how often the clone was seen (once, few, many), or a class if it is expanded.

>TRBJ1-1|TRBV6-4|.|many
CASSDSWRGEAFF
TGTGCCAGCAGTGACTCGTGGCGCGGTGAAGCTTTCTTT
>TRBJ2-3|TRBV6-6|TRBD2|many
CASSYPIAGEGSTDTQYF
TGTGCCAGCAGTTACCCAATAGCGGGAGAAGGGAGCACAGATACGCAGTATTTT
>TRBJ2-7|TRBV7-6|.|.
CASSPDSPYEQYF
TGTGCCAGCAGCCCTGACAGTCCCTACGAGCAGTACTTC
>TRBJ2-5|TRBV9|.|many
CASSRDKQETQYF
TGTGCCAGCAGCCGAGACAAACAAGAGACCCAGTACTTC
>TRBJ1-1|TRBV9|TRBD1|many
CASSPGQGNTEAFF
TGTGCCAGCAGCCCGGGACAGGGGAACACTGAAGCTTTCTTT
>TRBJ2-1|TRBV11-3|TRBD1|few
CASSLNSQGVLFF
TGTGCCAGCAGCTTAAATTCGCAGGGGGTTCTGTTCTTC
>TRBJ2-7|TRBV6-6|.|.
CASSPGHLNEQYF
TGTGCCAGCAGTCCGGGACACCTGAACGAGCAGTACTTC
>TRBJ1-1|TRBV6-5|.|many
CASSDSYEAFF
TGTGCCAGCAGCGACAGCTATGAAGCTTTCTTT
>TRBJ2-6|TRBV18|TRBD1|.
CASSVTAGTGAGANVLTF
TGTGCCAGCTCCGTCACCGCCGGGACAGGTGCTGGGGCCAACGTCCTGACTTTC
>TRBJ2-7|TRBV7-2|TRBD2|medium-sized
CASSLAGSGNYEQYF
TGTGCCAGCAGCTTAGCGGGAAGCGGGAACTACGAGCAGTACTTC
>TRBJ1-2|TRBV6-1|.|many
CASSGSISPRNYGYTF
TGTGCCAGCAGTGGATCGATCAGCCCCCGCAACTATGGCTACACCTTC
>TRBJ1-2|TRBV7-9|.|many
CASSLRDVDYGYTF
TGTGCCAGCAGCTTACGGGATGTGGACTATGGCTACACCTTC
>TRBJ1-1|TRBV5-1|.|.
CASSPLVGSTNTEAFF
TGCGCCAGCAGCCCATTAGTAGGGTCGACGAACACTGAAGCTTTCTTT
>TRBJ2-3|TRBV29-1|.|.
CSVEGQDVGQYF
TGCAGCGTTGAAGGACAGGACGTCGGGCAGTATTTT
>TRBJ2-7|TRBV28|.|many
CASSFMRADAYEQYF
TGTGCCAGCAGTTTTATGCGGGCCGATGCGTACGAGCAGTACTTC
>TRBJ2-1|TRBV7-3|.|many
CASSLQGTSSYNEQFF
TGTGCCAGCAGCTTACAGGGGACGAGCTCCTACAATGAGCAGTTCTTC